The T cell receptor beta chain under discussion was sequenced for a study of cytomegalovirus exposure and HLA in healthy donors. Study information: Unique TCRs from HLA-typed donors, roughly 89 million of them, were held in an early data release. Study-wide results and caveats: Reports credit the classifier with highly specific, highly sensitive diagnosis of cytomegalovirus status.

13 Jbeta primers and 60 Vbeta primers were used for the PCR. Sequenced by immunoSEQ multiplex PCR; TCRdb stores in-frame clones only, minus some. The sample comprises tens of thousands of clones, around 78% of which are singletons, and around 4.6% rests with the top ten. This clone turned up a few times. Its antigen is not identified. The CDR3 loop spans 15 amino acids. Trimming left V 5 bases short and J 6 bases short, with 19 bases between. Germline V gives CDR1 MNHEY, CDR2 SVGAGI. The TCR was taken from a woman aged 40 to 50 in good health and CMV-seropositive. J is TRBJ1-1 and V is TRBV6-5, with a weak D call TRBD1 (5 bases). The sequenced sample was PBMCs. The CDR3: CASSSAGTSSAEAFF. CDR3 in DNA: TGTGCCAGCAGTAGCGCCGGGACTTCGAGCGCTGAAGCTTTCTTT.